Here is one T cell receptor (beta chain) with its context. TCRdb's table, derived via immunoSEQ multiplex PCR, lists solely in-frame clones and lacks some. The sample includes roughly 65,000 clones, around four fifths of them seen just once. This entry comes from a study of OX40 agonist ivuxolimab in advanced cancers. On the study more broadly: Ivuxolimab, an antibody acting as an agonist of OX40 (CD134), was used to treat patients. Subjects had a mean age of about 65 years, with a range of roughly 20 to 79; more than 75% were male.

The CDR3 consists of 15 residues. The trim removed 1 base at V and 3 bases at J, leaving 4 bases unmatched. CDR1 SGHVS and CDR2 FQNEAQ come from the germline V gene. The rearrangement links TRBV7-8 to TRBJ2-7; 9 bases map to TRBD1. The starting material was CD4+ or CD8+ T cells sorted from blood, obtained in a trial of the OX40 agonist ivuxolimab. The receptor was derived from an adult with an advanced solid tumor such as melanoma, head and neck, liver or kidney cancer. The CDR3 nucleotides read TGTGCCAGCAGCTTAGGACAGGGGGACCTCTACGAGCAGTACTTC. Protein product: CASSLGQGDLYEQYF.